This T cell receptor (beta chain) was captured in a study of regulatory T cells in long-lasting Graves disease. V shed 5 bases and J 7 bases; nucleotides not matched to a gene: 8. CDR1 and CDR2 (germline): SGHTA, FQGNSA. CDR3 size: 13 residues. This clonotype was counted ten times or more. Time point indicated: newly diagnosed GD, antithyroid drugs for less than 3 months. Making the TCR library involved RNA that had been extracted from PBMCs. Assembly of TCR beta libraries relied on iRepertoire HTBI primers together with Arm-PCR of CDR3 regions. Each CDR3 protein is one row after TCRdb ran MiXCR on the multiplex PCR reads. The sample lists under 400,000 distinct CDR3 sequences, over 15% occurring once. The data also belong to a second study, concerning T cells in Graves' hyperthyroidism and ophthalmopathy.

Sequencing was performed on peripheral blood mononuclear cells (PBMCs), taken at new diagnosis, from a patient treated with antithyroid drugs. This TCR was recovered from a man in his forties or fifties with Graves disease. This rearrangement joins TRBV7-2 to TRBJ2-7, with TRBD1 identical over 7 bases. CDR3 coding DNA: TGTGCCAGCAGCAACCGACAGGGCCTTGAGCAGTACTTC. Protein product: CASSNRQGLEQYF.